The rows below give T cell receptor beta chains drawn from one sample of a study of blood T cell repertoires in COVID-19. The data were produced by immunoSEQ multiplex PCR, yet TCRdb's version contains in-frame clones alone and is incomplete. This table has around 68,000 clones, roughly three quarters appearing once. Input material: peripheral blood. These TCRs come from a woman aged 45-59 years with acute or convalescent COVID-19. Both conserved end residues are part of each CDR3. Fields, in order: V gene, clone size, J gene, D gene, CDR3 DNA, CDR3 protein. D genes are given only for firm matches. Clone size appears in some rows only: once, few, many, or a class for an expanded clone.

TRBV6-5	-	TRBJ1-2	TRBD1	TGTGCCAGCAATCCAACAGGGGGGAATGGCTACACCTTC	CASNPTGGNGYTF
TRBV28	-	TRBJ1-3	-	TGTGCCAGCAGTCCCGTCGGAGGCCAAAACACCATATATTTT	CASSPVGGQNTIYF
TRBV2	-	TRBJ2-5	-	TGTGCCAGCAGTTTGCAGGGAGAGACCCAGTACTTC	CASSLQGETQYF
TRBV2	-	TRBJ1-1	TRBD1	TGTGCCAGCAGGGACAGGGGGAACACTGAAGCTTTCTTT	CASRDRGNTEAFF
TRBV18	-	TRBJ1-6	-	TGTGCCAGCTCAGAAAAACGTCAGGGTTCAGCCCTCCACTTT	CASSEKRQGSALHF
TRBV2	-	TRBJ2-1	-	TGTGCCAGCAGTGAAGAACTTGGACTATCCTTCTTC	CASSEELGLSFF
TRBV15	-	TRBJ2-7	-	TGTGCCACCAGCAGAGCTGGGGCGGGGTACGGCGAGCAGTACTTC	CATSRAGAGYGEQYF
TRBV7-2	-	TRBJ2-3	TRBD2	TGTGCCAGCAGCTTAAGCGGGGGGAGGTTAGATACGCAGTATTTT	CASSLSGGRLDTQYF
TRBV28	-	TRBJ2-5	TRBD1	TGTGCCAGCAGTTTATCCATCGGACAGGGTGCGGAGACCCAGTACTTC	CASSLSIGQGAETQYF
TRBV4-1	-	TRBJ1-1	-	TGCGCCAGCAGCCAAGGTTCTCGGACTGAAGCTTTCTTT	CASSQGSRTEAFF
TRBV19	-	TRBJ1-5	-	TGTGCCAGTAGTATTAGGGACACCAATCAGCCCCAGCATTTT	CASSIRDTNQPQHF
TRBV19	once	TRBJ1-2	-	TGTGCCAGTAGGCCAGGACAGAGTAATGGCTACACCTTC	CASRPGQSNGYTF
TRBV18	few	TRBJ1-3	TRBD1	TGTGCCAGCTCAGCCGGGACAGGGGGCGCAGGAGGTGGAAACACCATATATTTT	CASSAGTGGAGGGNTIYF
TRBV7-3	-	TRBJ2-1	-	TGTGCCAGCAGCCCCGGAGGTGCTGAGCAGTTCTTC	CASSPGGAEQFF
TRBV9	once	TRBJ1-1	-	TGTGCCAGCAGCGGGAGGGATGGTACTGAAGCTTTCTTT	CASSGRDGTEAFF
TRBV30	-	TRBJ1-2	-	TGTGCCTGGAGTGTGGGAACAGGGTCTAACTATGGCTACACCTTC	CAWSVGTGSNYGYTF
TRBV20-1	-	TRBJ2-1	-	TGCAGTTCGGGACTTCTCGAGCAGTTCTTC	CSSGLLEQFF
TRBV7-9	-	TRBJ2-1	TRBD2	TGTGCCAGCAGCTTAACGGGACTAGCGGGAGACAATGAGCAGTTCTTC	CASSLTGLAGDNEQFF
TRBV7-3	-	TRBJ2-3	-	TGTGCCAGCAGCTTAATGGCTAGCGCAGATACGCAGTATTTT	CASSLMASADTQYF
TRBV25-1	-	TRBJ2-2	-	TGTGCCAGCAGGCATAGTACCGGGGAGCTGTTTTTT	CASRHSTGELFF
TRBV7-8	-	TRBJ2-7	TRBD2	TGTGCCAGCAGCCGAGCGGGAGGCCGCTACGAGCAGTACTTC	CASSRAGGRYEQYF
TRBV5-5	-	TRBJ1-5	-	TGTGCCAGCAGCTTGGAGTGGGTCAGGACACTAAACGATCAGCCCCAGCATTTT	CASSLEWVRTLNDQPQHF
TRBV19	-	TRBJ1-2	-	TGTGCCAGTAGTATAGACGGACAGAGAAACTATGGCTACACCTTC	CASSIDGQRNYGYTF
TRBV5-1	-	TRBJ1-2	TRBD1	TGCGCCAGCACCAAGGACAGGGCCATGGATGGCTACACCTTC	CASTKDRAMDGYTF
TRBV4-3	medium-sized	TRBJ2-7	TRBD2	TGCGCCAGCAGCCAAGGTCTAGCGGATAGCTCCTACGAGCAGTACTTC	CASSQGLADSSYEQYF
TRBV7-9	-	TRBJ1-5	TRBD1	TGTGCCAGCAGCTCCCAGGGGGCTGGTCAGCCCCAGCATTTT	CASSSQGAGQPQHF
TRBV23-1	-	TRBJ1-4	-	TGCGCCAGCAGTCAATGGGCCCGGACAGCCTTTAATGAAAAACTGTTTTTT	CASSQWARTAFNEKLFF
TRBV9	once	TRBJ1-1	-	TGTGCCAGCAGCGCCGGGTCAATGAACACTGAAGCTTTCTTT	CASSAGSMNTEAFF
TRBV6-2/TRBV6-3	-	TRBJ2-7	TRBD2	TGTGCCAGCAGTTACGCTAGCGGGGCCGCCGAGCAGTACTTC	CASSYASGAAEQYF
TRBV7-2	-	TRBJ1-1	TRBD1	TGTGCCAGCAGGTGGACAGGAGTGAACACTGAAGCTTTCTTT	CASRWTGVNTEAFF
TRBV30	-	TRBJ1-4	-	TGTGCCTGGAGTGTACGGTCCCATCGTTTCGATGAAAAACTGTTTTTT	CAWSVRSHRFDEKLFF
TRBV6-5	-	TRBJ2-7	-	TGTGCCAGCAGTTATTTACGGGACAACTCCTACGAGCAGTACTTC	CASSYLRDNSYEQYF
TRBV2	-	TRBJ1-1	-	TGTGCCAGCAGTATTCAGGGAGGCACTGAAGCTTTCTTT	CASSIQGGTEAFF